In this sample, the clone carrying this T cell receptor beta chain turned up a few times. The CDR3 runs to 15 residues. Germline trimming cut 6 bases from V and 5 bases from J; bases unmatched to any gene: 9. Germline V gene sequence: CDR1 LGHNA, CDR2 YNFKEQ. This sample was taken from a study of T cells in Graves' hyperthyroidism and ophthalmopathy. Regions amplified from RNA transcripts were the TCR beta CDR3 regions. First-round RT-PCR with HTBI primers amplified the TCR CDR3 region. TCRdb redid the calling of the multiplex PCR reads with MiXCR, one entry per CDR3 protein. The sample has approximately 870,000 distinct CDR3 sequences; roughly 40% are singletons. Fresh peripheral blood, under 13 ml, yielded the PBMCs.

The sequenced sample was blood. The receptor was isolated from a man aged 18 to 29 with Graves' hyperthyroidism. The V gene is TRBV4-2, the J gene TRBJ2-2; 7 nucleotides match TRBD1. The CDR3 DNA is TGTGCCAGCAGTCAGACAGGGCAGGGGACCGGGGAGCTGTTTTTT. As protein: CASSQTGQGTGELFF.